This section outlines one T cell receptor beta chain sequence together with its context. What it recognizes is unknown. Then a second PCR, running about 6 to 12 cycles, was carried out with a sample-barcoded 5' primer and a J-beta primer mix. Carrying 12 random nucleotides, a template-switch adaptor labeled each individual cDNA molecule. TCRdb redid the calling of the 5' RACE reads with MiXCR, one entry per CDR3 protein. This sample yields about 780,000 distinct CDR3 sequences, of which 46% are seen a single time; roughly 20% belongs to the top ten. These data are taken from a study of blood T cells in healthy people across ages. Study results and limitations: Both higher diversity and more naive CD4+ cells marked long-lived donors when set against aged donors. Estimates of total diversity, which came from one million sequenced T cells, were considered to be underestimates.

CDR3 length equals 14 residues. The germline V gene encodes CDR1 WSHSY and CDR2 SAAADI. With 6 bases removed from V and 4 bases from J, the gap between germline ends came to 14 bases. Extracted total RNA amounted to at least 5.5 micrograms for each sample. The sequenced sample consisted of blood. V usage is TRBV10-2 and J usage is TRBJ2-3; D gene ambiguous. This sequence originates from an elderly man in good health. The CDR3 is CASRNSWSSDTQYF. CDR3 bases: TGCGCCAGCAGAAATAGCTGGTCGTCAGATACGCAGTATTTT.